The 16 T cell receptor beta chains below all came from one sample that was sequenced in a study of regulatory T cells in long-lasting Graves disease. Libraries of TCR beta came from iRepertoire HTBI primers plus Arm-PCR of CDR3 regions. Each CDR3 protein gets one entry after TCRdb re-called the multiplex PCR reads with MiXCR. The sample comprises 430,000 or so distinct CDR3 sequences, 20% to 25% of which are singletons, and 13% to 15% rests with the top ten. Time point defined: persistent/refractory GD, antithyroid drugs over 5 years with positive TRAb. Construction of the TCR library relied on RNA isolated from PBMCs. The sequenced sample was peripheral blood mononuclear cells (PBMCs), obtained when the disease was refractory, from a patient treated with antithyroid drugs. The receptors here all came from a female donor with Graves disease.

This clonotype was seen repeatedly, ten times or more. The V and J genes are TRBV11-2 and TRBJ2-7, with 9 bases lining up with TRBD1. Per germline, CDR1 SGHAT and CDR2 FQNNGV. The CDR3 runs to 14 residues. J was trimmed by 4 bases and V by 6 bases; bases with no gene match: 7. CDR3 sequence (DNA): TGTGCCAGCAGTTCAGGACAGGGGCCGTACGAGCAGTACTTC. Its protein product is CASSSGQGPYEQYF.

J is TRBJ2-6 and V is TRBV12-3 or TRBV12-4; unclear D gene. CDR3 length: 19 amino acids. V gave up 6 bases and J gave up 0 bases, with 21 bases separating them. This chain's CDR3 is CASSLPSGVSSSGANVLTF. CDR3 bases: TGTGCCAGCAGCTTACCCTCTGGAGTCTCAAGCTCTGGGGCCAACGTCCTGACTTTC.

The chain employs TRBV19 and TRBJ2-1, with D hard to call. Trimming removed 3 bases from V and 0 bases from J, with 9 bases in between. The CDR3 has 15 amino acids. Germline V gene lookup returns CDR1 LNHDA and CDR2 SQIVND (reference sequence). Here the CDR3 DNA reads TGTGCCAGTAGTATCTACACCGGCTCCTACAATGAGCAGTTCTTC. Its protein product is CASSIYTGSYNEQFF.

Many counts were recorded for this clonotype. The chain has TRBV28 and TRBJ1-2; 7 nucleotides agree with TRBD1. This CDR3 spans 13 amino acids. Germline V gene data show CDR1 as MDHEN and CDR2 as SYDVKM. V gave up 3 bases and J gave up 3 bases; unmatched junction bases: 1. The CDR3 DNA reads TGTGCCAGCAGTTTTGGGACAGACTATGGCTACACCTTC. Amino acid sequence: CASSFGTDYGYTF.

The rearrangement uses TRBV2 and TRBJ1-4; D might be TRBD1 (6 bases). Germline V gives CDR1 SNHLY, CDR2 FYNNEI. V was shortened by 5 bases and J by 2 bases, with 12 bases between the two germline ends. This CDR3 spans 15 amino acids. The DNA of the CDR3 is TGTGCCAGCAGTTTAAGAGGGGGGACTAATGAAAAACTGTTTTTT. Translation: CASSLRGGTNEKLFF.

The V and J genes are TRBV9 and TRBJ2-3; 9 nucleotides match TRBD2. This CDR3 contains 15 residues. Germline CDR1 is SGDLS and CDR2 is YYNGEE. The junction had 4 bases not matched to a gene; V was cut back by 0 bases and J by 5 bases. Here the CDR3 reads CASSVVAGVRDTQYF. The CDR3 DNA reads TGTGCCAGCAGCGTAGTAGCGGGAGTAAGAGATACGCAGTATTTT.

This clonotype appeared many times. The chain recombines TRBV3-1 with TRBJ1-4; D remains ambiguous. With 4 bases removed from V and 8 bases from J, the gap between germline ends came to 11 bases. The CDR3 consists of 13 residues. The germline CDR1 and CDR2 sequences are LGHDT and YNNKEL (reference sequence). In DNA, the CDR3 is TGTGCCAGCAGCCGCCGCCCAGAGGAAAAACTGTTTTTT. This sequence encodes CASSRRPEEKLFF.

This clonotype has ten or more counts. The rearrangement links TRBV28 to TRBJ1-5, with D unresolved. The length of the CDR3 is 14 residues. V was pared by 6 bases and J by 3 bases, with 12 bases between. The germline V gene has CDR1 MDHEN and CDR2 SYDVKM. The CDR3 protein is CASRGSSFNQPQHF. In DNA, the CDR3 is TGTGCCAGCAGGGGCAGTTCCTTCAATCAGCCCCAGCATTTT.

This clonotype has just a few counts. This may stem from a read error, because a much larger clone lies one nucleotide away. This sequence joins TRBV28 and TRBJ2-7; TRBD1 matches at 9 bases. CDR1 and CDR2 from the germline V gene are MDHEN and SYDVKM. J was trimmed by 3 bases and V by 8 bases; bases with no gene match: 8. There are 14 residues in the CDR3. CDR3 sequence (DNA): TGTGCCAGCGGTGAGGGGACAGGGTACTACGAGCAGTACTTC. It yields the protein CASGEGTGYYEQYF.

This clonotype was counted between two and nine times. The chain uses TRBV25-1 and TRBJ1-5; no firm D call. Trimming took 4 bases from V and 7 from J, leaving 11 bases between them. The CDR3 is 13 amino acids. CDR1 and CDR2 from the germline V gene are MGHDK and SYGVNS. The DNA of the CDR3 is TGTGCCAGCAGTGCCACCTCGGGACAGCCCCAGCATTTT. This encodes CASSATSGQPQHF.

This clonotype was recorded many times. The chain joins TRBV20-1 to TRBJ2-7; D is possibly TRBD1 or TRBD2 (5 bases each). This CDR3 has 14 residues. V lost 3 bases, J lost 6 bases, and 18 bases lay in between. The germline CDR1 and CDR2 sequences are DFQATT and SNEGSKA (reference sequence). The DNA of the CDR3 is TGCAGTGCTAGGGTAGGGACGGACTTCGGCGAGCAGTACTTC. Its translation: CSARVGTDFGEQYF.

The chain employs TRBV20-1 and TRBJ2-5, with a tentative D call TRBD2 (6 bases). The CDR3 contains 12 residues. Germline loops: CDR1 DFQATT, CDR2 SNEGSKA (reference sequence). Trimming shortened V by 3 bases and J by 5 bases, and 10 bases separated the two germline ends. Written as DNA, the CDR3 is TGCAGTGCTAGTAGCGGTTGCGAGACCCAGTACTTC. Protein sequence: CSASSGCETQYF.

This clonotype was counted at least ten times. The rearrangement uses TRBV6-2 or TRBV6-3 and TRBJ2-5; D remains ambiguous. The CDR3 length is 14 residues. Looked up from germline, CDR1 is MNHEY and CDR2 is SVGEGT. The V end lost 4 bases, the J end lost 1 base, and 10 bases lay between the germline ends. The CDR3 sequence is CASSSQNPQETQYF. Here the CDR3 DNA reads TGTGCCAGCAGTTCACAGAACCCCCAAGAGACCCAGTACTTC.

The CDR3 DNA sequence: TGTGCCAGCAGTCCCGGAGGGGGGCCTACATACAATGAGCAGTTCTTC. Protein: CASSPGGGPTYNEQFF. This rearrangement joins TRBV27 to TRBJ2-1; D may be TRBD1 or TRBD2 (6 bases each). The V gene lost 5 bases and the J gene lost 4 bases, with 18 bases spanning the gap. The CDR3 is made up of 16 amino acids. Per germline, CDR1 MNHEY and CDR2 SMNVEV (reference sequence).

The chain has TRBV30 and TRBJ2-7, with D possibly being TRBD1 (6 bases). The CDR3 runs to 11 residues. Germline values: CDR1 GTSNPN, CDR2 SVGIG (reference sequence). Trimming took off 5 bases at V and 2 bases at J, with 7 bases between the two ends. The CDR3 sequence: CAWAGAYEQYF. The CDR3 region has the DNA TGTGCCTGGGCAGGGGCCTACGAGCAGTACTTC.

Here the CDR3 reads CAISDYGHTTYEQYF. The CDR3 nucleotides are TGTGCCATCAGTGACTACGGACACACCACCTACGAGCAGTACTTC. The rearrangement joins TRBV10-3 to TRBJ2-7; TRBD1 is a possible D gene (5 bases). CDR3 length equals 15 residues. Germline V gives CDR1 ENHRY, CDR2 SYGVKD. Trimming left V 3 bases short and J 2 bases short, with 14 bases between.